The clone carrying this T cell receptor beta chain was recorded once. The data originate from a study of technical replicates of blood from several donors. Produced via immunoSEQ multiplex PCR; TCRdb's table is partial and in-frame only. The sample consists of about 81,000 clones, 90% to 98% of them appearing once. The germline V gene encodes CDR1 MNHEY and CDR2 SVGAGI. The length of the CDR3 is 13 residues. J was trimmed by 10 bases and V by 2 bases; bases with no gene match: 6. The TCR was taken from a human donor in good health. V is TRBV6-5 and J is TRBJ1-1, with 8 bases matching TRBD1. The specimen was T cells isolated from PBMCs. The CDR3: CASSYTWTGSAFF. The DNA of the CDR3 is TGTGCCAGCAGTTACACATGGACAGGGTCAGCTTTCTTT.